This T cell receptor beta chain appears in the sequencing data of a study of cytomegalovirus exposure and HLA in healthy donors. Study background: An earlier analysis identified 110 million or so unique TCR beta sequences in 150 million to 200 million T cells.

Use of 60 Vbeta and 13 Jbeta primers characterized the PCR. Using immunoSEQ multiplex PCR, the repertoire was profiled, and TCRdb retains in-frame clones only, with some absent. The sample shows about 130,000 clones, approximately 80% of them seen only once. With respect to this clone: The target antigen is unknown.

Overall study findings and caveats: Association of a missense DCLRE1C variant with TCR beta V- and J-gene trimming was reported in a later analysis.

The origin of this receptor is a male donor in good health and CMV-seropositive. Sequenced input: PBMCs.

CDR3 nucleotide sequence: TGTGCCAGCACCAGGGAGGCCTTCCGGGATTCACCCCTCCACTTT. This sequence encodes CASTREAFRDSPLHF. The chain uses TRBV5-5 and TRBJ1-6; D might be TRBD1 (5 bases). Germline CDR1 and CDR2: SGHKS and YYEKEE (reference sequence). V dropped 6 bases and J dropped 8 bases, with 18 bases sitting between them. The CDR3 consists of 15 residues.